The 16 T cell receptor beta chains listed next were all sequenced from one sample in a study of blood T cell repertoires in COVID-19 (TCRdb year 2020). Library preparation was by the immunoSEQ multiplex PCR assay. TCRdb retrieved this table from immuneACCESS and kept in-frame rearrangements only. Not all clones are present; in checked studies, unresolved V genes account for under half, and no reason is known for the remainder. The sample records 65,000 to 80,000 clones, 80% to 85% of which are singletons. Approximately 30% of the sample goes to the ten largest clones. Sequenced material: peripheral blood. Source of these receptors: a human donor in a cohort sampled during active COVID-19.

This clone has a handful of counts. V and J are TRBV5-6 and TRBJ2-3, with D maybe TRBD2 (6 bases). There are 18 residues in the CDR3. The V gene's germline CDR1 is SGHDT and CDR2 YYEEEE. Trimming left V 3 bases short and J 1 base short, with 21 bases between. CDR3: CASSSLAYSVGGTDTQYF. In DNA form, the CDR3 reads TGTGCCAGCAGCTCACTAGCATACTCCGTGGGAGGCACAGATACGCAGTATTTT.

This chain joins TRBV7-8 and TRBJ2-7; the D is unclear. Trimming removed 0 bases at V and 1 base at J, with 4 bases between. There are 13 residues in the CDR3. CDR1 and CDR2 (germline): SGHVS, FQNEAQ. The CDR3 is CASSLAESYEQYF. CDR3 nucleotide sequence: TGTGCCAGCAGCTTAGCTGAGTCCTACGAGCAGTACTTC.

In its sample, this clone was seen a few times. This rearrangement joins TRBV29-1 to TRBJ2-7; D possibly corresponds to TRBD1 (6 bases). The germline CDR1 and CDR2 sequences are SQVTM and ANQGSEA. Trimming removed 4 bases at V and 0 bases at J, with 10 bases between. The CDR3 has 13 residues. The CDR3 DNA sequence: TGCAGCGTTGCAGGGGACGTCTCCTACGAGCAGTACTTC. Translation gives CSVAGDVSYEQYF.

The CDR3 protein is CASSPLGQGYQPQHF. In nucleotides, the CDR3 is TGTGCCAGCTCACCCCTCGGCCAGGGATATCAGCCCCAGCATTTT. This chain connects TRBV18 to TRBJ1-5; maybe TRBD1 (5 bases). Trimming left V 3 bases short and J 5 bases short, with 14 bases between. This CDR3 spans 15 amino acids. Germline CDR1 KGHSH, CDR2 LQKENI.

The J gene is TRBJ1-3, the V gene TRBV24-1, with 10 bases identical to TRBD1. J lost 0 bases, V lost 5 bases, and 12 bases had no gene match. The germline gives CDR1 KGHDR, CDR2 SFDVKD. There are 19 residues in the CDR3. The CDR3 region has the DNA TGTGCCACCAGTGTCCTCCCGGGACAGGGGTATGACTCTGGAAACACCATATATTTT. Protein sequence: CATSVLPGQGYDSGNTIYF.

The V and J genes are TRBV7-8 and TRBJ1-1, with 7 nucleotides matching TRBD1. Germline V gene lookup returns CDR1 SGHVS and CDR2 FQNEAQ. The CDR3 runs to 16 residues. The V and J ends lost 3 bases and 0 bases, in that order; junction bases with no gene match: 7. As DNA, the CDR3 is TGTGCCAGCAGCTTCTTCAGGGGGTCCTTGAACACTGAAGCTTTCTTT. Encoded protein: CASSFFRGSLNTEAFF.

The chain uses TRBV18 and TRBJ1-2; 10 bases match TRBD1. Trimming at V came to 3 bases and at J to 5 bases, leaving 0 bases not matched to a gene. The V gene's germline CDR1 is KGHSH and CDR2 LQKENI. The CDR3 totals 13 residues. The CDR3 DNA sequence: TGTGCCAGCTCACCGGGACAGGGGTATGGCTACACCTTC. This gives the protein CASSPGQGYGYTF.

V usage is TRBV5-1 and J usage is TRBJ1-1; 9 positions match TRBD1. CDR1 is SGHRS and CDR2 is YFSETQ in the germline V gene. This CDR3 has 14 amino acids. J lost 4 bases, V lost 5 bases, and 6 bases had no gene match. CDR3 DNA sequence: TGCGCCAGCAGATGGACAGGGGATGGCACTGAAGCTTTCTTT. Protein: CASRWTGDGTEAFF.

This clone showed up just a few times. This chain's CDR3 is CASSLGANTEAFF. CDR3 nucleotides: TGTGCCAGCAGCTTGGGGGCTAACACTGAAGCTTTCTTT. The V gene is TRBV11-1, the J gene TRBJ1-1, with D possibly matching TRBD1 (6 bases). V lost 3 bases, J lost 2 bases, and 7 bases lay in between. The CDR3 contains 13 residues. CDR1 and CDR2 from the germline V gene are SGHAT and FQDESV (reference sequence).

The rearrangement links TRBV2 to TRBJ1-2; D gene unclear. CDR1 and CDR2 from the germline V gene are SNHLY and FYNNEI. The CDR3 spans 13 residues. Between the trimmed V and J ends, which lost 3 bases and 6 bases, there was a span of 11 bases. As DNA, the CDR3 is TGTGCCAGCAGTGATGTCGGGGAACATGGCTACACCTTC. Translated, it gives CASSDVGEHGYTF.

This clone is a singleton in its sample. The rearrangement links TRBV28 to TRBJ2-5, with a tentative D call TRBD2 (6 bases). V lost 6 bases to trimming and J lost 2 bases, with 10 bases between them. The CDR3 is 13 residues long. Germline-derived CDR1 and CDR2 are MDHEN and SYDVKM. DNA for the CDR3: TGTGCCAGCAGGGGGGGACCTCAAGAGACCCAGTACTTC. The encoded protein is CASRGGPQETQYF.

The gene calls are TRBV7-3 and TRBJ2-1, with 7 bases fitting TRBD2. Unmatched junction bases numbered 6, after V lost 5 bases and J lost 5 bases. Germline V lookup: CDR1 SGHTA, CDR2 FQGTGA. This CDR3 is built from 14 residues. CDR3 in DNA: TGTGCCAGCAGCGACTCCGGGACTAACAATGAGCAGTTCTTC. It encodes CASSDSGTNNEQFF.

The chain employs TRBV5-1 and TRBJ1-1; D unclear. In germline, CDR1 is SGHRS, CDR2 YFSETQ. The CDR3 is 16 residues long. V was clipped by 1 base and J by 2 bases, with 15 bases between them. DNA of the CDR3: TGCGCCAGCAGCTTGTCCGGGGAGTGGATTAACACTGAAGCTTTCTTT. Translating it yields CASSLSGEWINTEAFF.

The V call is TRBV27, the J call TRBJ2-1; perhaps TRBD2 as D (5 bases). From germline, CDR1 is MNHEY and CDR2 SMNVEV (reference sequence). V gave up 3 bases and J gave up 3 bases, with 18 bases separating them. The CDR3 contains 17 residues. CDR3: CASSLRGGLAFYNEQFF. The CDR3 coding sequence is TGTGCCAGCAGTTTGAGAGGTGGACTTGCCTTCTACAATGAGCAGTTCTTC.

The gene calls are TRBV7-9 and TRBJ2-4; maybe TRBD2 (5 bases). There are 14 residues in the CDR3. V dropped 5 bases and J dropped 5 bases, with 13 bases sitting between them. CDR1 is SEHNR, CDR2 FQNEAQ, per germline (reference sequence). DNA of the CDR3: TGTGCCAGCAGCCCGGACTTTGGGGAAAACATTCAGTACTTC. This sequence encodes CASSPDFGENIQYF.

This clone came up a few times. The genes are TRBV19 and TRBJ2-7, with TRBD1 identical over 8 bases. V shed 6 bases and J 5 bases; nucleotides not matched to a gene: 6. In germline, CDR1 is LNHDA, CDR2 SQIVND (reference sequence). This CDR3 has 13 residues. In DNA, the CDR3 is TGTGCCAGTAGCCCGGACAGGGCCGACGAGCAGTACTTC. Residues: CASSPDRADEQYF.